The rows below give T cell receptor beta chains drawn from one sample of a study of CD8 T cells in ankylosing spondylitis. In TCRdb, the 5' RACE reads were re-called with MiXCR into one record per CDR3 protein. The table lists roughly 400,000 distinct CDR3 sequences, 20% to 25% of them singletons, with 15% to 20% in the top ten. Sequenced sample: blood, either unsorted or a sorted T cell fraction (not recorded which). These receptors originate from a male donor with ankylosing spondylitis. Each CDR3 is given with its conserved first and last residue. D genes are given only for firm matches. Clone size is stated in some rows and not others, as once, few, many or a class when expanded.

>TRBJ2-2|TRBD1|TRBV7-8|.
CASSSTGGGNTGELFF
TGTGCCAGCAGCAGTACAGGGGGAGGGAACACCGGGGAGCTGTTTTTT
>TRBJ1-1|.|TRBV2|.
CASRTGTRDTEAFF
TGTGCCAGCCGAACCGGGACGCGAGACACTGAAGCTTTCTTT
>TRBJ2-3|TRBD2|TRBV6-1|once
CASSPTFAGGYSTDTQYF
TGTGCCAGCAGCCCTACCTTTGCGGGAGGGTATAGCACAGATACGCAGTATTTT
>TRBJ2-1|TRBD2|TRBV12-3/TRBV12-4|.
CAITSGTYNEQFF
TGTGCCATAACTAGCGGAACTTACAATGAGCAGTTCTTC
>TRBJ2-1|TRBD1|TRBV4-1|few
CASSAYRGQWDNEQFF
TGCGCCAGCAGCGCCTACAGGGGGCAGTGGGACAATGAGCAGTTCTTC
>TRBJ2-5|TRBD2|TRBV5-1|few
CASSLGTSGSGGQETQYF
TGCGCCAGCAGCCTCGGGACTAGCGGGAGTGGTGGCCAAGAGACCCAGTACTTC
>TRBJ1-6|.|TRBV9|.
CASSVLPGVSSYNSPLHF
TGTGCCAGCAGCGTACTACCGGGGGTTAGCTCCTATAATTCACCCCTCCACTTT
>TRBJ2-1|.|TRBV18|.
CASSPTLTENEQFF
TGTGCCAGCTCGCCTACATTGACAGAAAATGAGCAGTTCTTC
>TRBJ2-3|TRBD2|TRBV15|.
CATSRLRLAGAPDTQYF
TGTGCCACCAGCAGACTAAGACTAGCGGGAGCCCCAGATACGCAGTATTTT
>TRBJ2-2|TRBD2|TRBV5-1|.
CASSSQPLAGAPGELFF
TGCGCCAGCAGCTCCCAGCCCCTAGCGGGAGCTCCCGGGGAGCTGTTTTTT
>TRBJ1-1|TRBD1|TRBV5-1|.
CASSLTTGSTEAFF
TGCGCCAGCAGCTTGACGACAGGGAGTACTGAAGCTTTCTTT
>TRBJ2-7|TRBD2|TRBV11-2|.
CASSLDTSGASYEQYF
TGTGCCAGCAGCTTAGACACTAGCGGAGCCTCCTACGAGCAGTACTTC
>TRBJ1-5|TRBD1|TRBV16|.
CASSQIDREQPQHF
TGTGCCAGCAGCCAAATAGACAGGGAACAGCCCCAGCATTTT
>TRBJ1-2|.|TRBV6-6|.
CASSPGWNYGYTF
TGTGCCAGCAGCCCCGGATGGAACTATGGCTACACCTTC
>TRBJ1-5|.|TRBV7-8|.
CASSLAGSYTPQHF
TGTGCCAGCAGCTTAGCGGGGAGCTATACGCCCCAGCATTTT
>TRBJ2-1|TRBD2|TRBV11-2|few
CASSTTSTSSYPGNEQFF
TGTGCCAGCAGCACTACCTCGACTAGCTCCTACCCAGGTAATGAGCAGTTCTTC
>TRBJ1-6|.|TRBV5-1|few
CASSPMSSYNSPLHF
TGCGCCAGCAGCCCCATGAGCTCCTATAATTCACCCCTCCACTTT
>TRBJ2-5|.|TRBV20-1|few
CSVSQETQYF
TGCAGTGTTTCACAAGAGACCCAGTACTTC
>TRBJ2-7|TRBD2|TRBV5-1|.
CATTNGTTPYEQYF
TGCGCCACTACCAACGGGACTACACCCTACGAGCAGTACTTC
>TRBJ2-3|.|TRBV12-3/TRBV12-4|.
CASSLVDSGTQYF
TGTGCCAGCAGTTTAGTGGACTCTGGTACGCAGTATTTT
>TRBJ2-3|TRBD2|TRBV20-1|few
CSAPIGVAGGMTDTQYF
TGCAGTGCCCCGATCGGGGTAGCGGGAGGAATGACAGATACGCAGTATTTT
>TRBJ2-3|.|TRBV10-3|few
CAISESTLTDTQYF
TGTGCCATCAGTGAGTCGACTCTCACAGATACGCAGTATTTT
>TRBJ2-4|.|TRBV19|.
CASSSSQMGNIQYF
TGTGCCAGTAGCAGTTCACAGATGGGAAACATTCAGTACTTC
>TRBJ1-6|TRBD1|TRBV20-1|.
CSVTPGQNNSPLHF
TGCAGTGTTACACCGGGACAGAATAATTCACCCCTCCACTTT
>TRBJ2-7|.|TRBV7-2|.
CASSLGDTYEQYF
TGTGCCAGCAGCTTAGGGGACACGTACGAGCAGTACTTC
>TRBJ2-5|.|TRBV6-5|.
CASSNQWTQYF
TGTGCCAGCAGTAATCAGTGGACCCAGTACTTC
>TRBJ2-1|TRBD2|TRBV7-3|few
CASSPRTSGAYNEQFF
TGTGCCAGCAGCCCCCGTACTAGCGGGGCCTACAATGAGCAGTTCTTC
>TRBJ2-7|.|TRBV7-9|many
CASSLGGESYEQYF
TGTGCCAGCAGCTTAGGAGGAGAGTCCTACGAGCAGTACTTC
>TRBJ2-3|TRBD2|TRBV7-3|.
CASSFGTTYDTQYF
TGTGCCAGCAGCTTCGGGACTACCTACGATACGCAGTATTTT
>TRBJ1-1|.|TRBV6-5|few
CASSYNGGGLNTEAFF
TGTGCCAGCAGTTACAACGGGGGCGGGTTGAACACTGAAGCTTTCTTT
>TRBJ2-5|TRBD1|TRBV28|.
CASSLGQLSQYF
TGTGCCAGCAGTTTGGGACAGCTATCCCAGTACTTC
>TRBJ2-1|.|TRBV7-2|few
CASSLGAGLTNEQFF
TGTGCCAGCAGCTTAGGGGCTGGTCTCACGAATGAGCAGTTCTTC
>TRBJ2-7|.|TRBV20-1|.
CSSGGQGNYEQYF
TGCAGTTCCGGGGGGCAGGGAAATTACGAGCAGTACTTC